The 18 T cell receptor beta chains presented below share a single source sample, sequenced in a study of cytomegalovirus exposure and HLA in healthy donors. PCR amplification relied on 60 Vbeta primers (plus 13 Jbeta primers). Assay used: immunoSEQ multiplex PCR; TCRdb lists only in-frame clones, some missing. The data contain over 200,000 clones, roughly 84% of them singletons. The specimen sequenced was PBMCs. These receptors were collected from a human donor in good health.

The CDR3 loop is CASSLLQGRSGGYTF. The CDR3 DNA follows: TGTGCCAGCAGCCTATTACAGGGGCGATCGGGGGGCTACACCTTC. This rearrangement joins TRBV7-2 to TRBJ1-2; TRBD1 matches 7 bases. The V gene end was trimmed by 5 bases and the J gene end by 8 bases; junction bases not matched to a gene: 14. The V gene's germline CDR1 is SGHTA and CDR2 FQGNSA. The CDR3 runs 15 residues. The full variable domain, rest sourced from reference TRBV7-2 and TRBJ1-2, is GAGVSQSPSNKVTEKGKDVELRCDPISGHTALYWYRQSLGQGLEFLIYFQGNSAPDKSGLPSDRFSAERTGGSVSTLTIQRTQQEDSAVYLCASSLLQGRSGGYTFGSGTRLTVV.

The chain uses TRBV5-4 and TRBJ2-1; 12 bases align to TRBD2. The CDR3 length is 17 residues. CDR1 is SGHNT, CDR2 YYREEE, per germline (reference sequence). The V segment lost 0 bases and the J segment 7 bases; nucleotides outside the gene matches: 8. The CDR3 DNA sequence: TGTGCCAGCAGCTTGGGGGGGCTAGCGGGAGGGATAAATGAGCAGTTCTTC. Amino acids: CASSLGGLAGGINEQFF.

The chain employs TRBV5-1 and TRBJ2-2; D may be TRBD1 (6 bases). V lost 3 bases, J lost 4 bases, and 16 bases lay in between. The CDR3 contains 16 residues. CDR1 and CDR2 from the germline V gene are SGHRS and YFSETQ. DNA of the CDR3: TGCGCCAGCAGCTCTTACAGGGATAGGAGCACCGGGGAGCTGTTTTTT. Translating gives CASSSYRDRSTGELFF.

The chain couples TRBV19 to TRBJ1-1, with 8 bases that match TRBD1. The CDR3 is 14 residues long. After removal of 5 bases from V and 4 bases from J, the junction contained 6 bases not matched to a gene. Germline lookup yields CDR1 LNHDA and CDR2 SQIVND (reference sequence). The CDR3 nucleotides are TGTGCCAGTAGTCACCCAGGGGGCGGCACTGAAGCTTTCTTT. Amino acids: CASSHPGGGTEAFF.

In its sample, this clone was seen once. The chain employs TRBV6-6 and TRBJ2-2; TRBD1 matches at 9 bases. This CDR3 comprises 15 residues. Germline CDR1 is MNHNY and CDR2 is SVGAGI (reference sequence). The V gene end was trimmed by 7 bases and the J gene end by 3 bases; junction bases not matched to a gene: 6. The DNA of the CDR3 is TGTGCCAGCACCTCCGGGACAGGGTACACCGGGGAGCTGTTTTTT. Protein sequence: CASTSGTGYTGELFF.

This clone appeared once. The chain recombines TRBV29-1 with TRBJ2-3; D is uncertain. Trimming stripped 2 bases from V and 1 base from J, with 10 bases between. The germline V gene has CDR1 SQVTM and CDR2 ANQGSEA. The CDR3 consists of 14 residues. DNA of the CDR3: TGCAGCGTTGAAAGGCAGGAACGCACAGATACGCAGTATTTT. Encoded protein: CSVERQERTDTQYF.

CDR3 sequence: CASSGSQGWDGYTF. Here the CDR3 DNA reads TGTGCCAGCAGTGGGAGTCAGGGGTGGGATGGCTACACCTTC. J is TRBJ1-2 and V is TRBV2, with a weak D call TRBD1 (6 bases). Trimming took off 4 bases at V and 6 bases at J, with 15 bases between the two ends. The CDR3 has 14 amino acids. Germline V gives CDR1 SNHLY, CDR2 FYNNEI.

J is TRBJ2-7 and V is TRBV28; possibly TRBD1 for D (5 bases). Trimming left V 11 bases short and J 3 bases short, with 8 bases between. The CDR3 has 10 amino acids. Per the germline V gene, CDR1 is MDHEN and CDR2 is SYDVKM. The CDR3, as DNA: TGTGCCGCAGGGAACTACGAGCAGTACTTC. Translation: CAAGNYEQYF.

This CDR3 is CASSLALAGGEEFF. Here the CDR3 DNA reads TGCGCCAGCAGCTTGGCGCTAGCGGGAGGAGAAGAGTTCTTC. The chain joins TRBV5-1 to TRBJ2-1, with 11 bases aligning to TRBD2. The CDR3 spans 14 residues. The trim removed 0 bases at V and 14 bases at J, leaving 7 bases unmatched. Germline-derived CDR1 and CDR2 are SGHRS and YFSETQ.

V gene TRBV5-4 combines with J gene TRBJ2-3; a weak D match, TRBD1 (6 bases). The V end was cut by 5 bases, the J end by 4 bases, with 14 bases between. The CDR3 spans 14 residues. Germline loops: CDR1 SGHNT, CDR2 YYREEE (reference sequence). DNA of the CDR3: TGTGCCAGCAGACGAGGGGGAGCGGCAGATACGCAGTATTTT. This translates into CASRRGGAADTQYF.

The rearrangement joins TRBV27 to TRBJ1-4, with 8 nucleotides matching TRBD1. Germline CDR1 is MNHEY and CDR2 is SMNVEV (reference sequence). The CDR3 has 18 residues. J lost 5 bases, V lost 1 base, and 12 bases had no gene match. The CDR3 region is CASSLYSNRGYGNEKLFF. The CDR3 nucleotides read TGTGCCAGCAGTTTATATTCGAACAGGGGGTATGGGAATGAAAAACTGTTTTTT.

The V call is TRBV19, the J call TRBJ1-1, with D tentatively TRBD1 (6 bases). The CDR3 is 15 residues long. Between the trimmed V and J ends, which lost 8 bases and 6 bases, there was a span of 22 bases. Looked up from germline, CDR1 is LNHDA and CDR2 is SQIVND (reference sequence). The CDR3 protein is CASSSGGAWKPEAFF. DNA for the CDR3: TGTGCCAGTTCATCGGGGGGGGCGTGGAAACCTGAAGCTTTCTTT.

This chain connects TRBV7-9 to TRBJ2-7, with 9 bases aligning to TRBD1. This CDR3 spans 17 amino acids. Germline assignment: CDR1 SEHNR and CDR2 FQNEAQ (reference sequence). V lost 1 base to trimming and J lost 3 bases; unmatched junction nucleotides: 10. The CDR3 DNA follows: TGTGCCAGCAGCTTAGGGGTCCCCGGGACAGGGTTCTACGAGCAGTACTTC. It translates to CASSLGVPGTGFYEQYF.

The table lists this clone with a few counts. The chain carries TRBV5-1 and TRBJ2-7; possible D gene TRBD1, 5 bases. The CDR3 has 15 residues. Germline CDR1 and CDR2: SGHRS and YFSETQ. V was trimmed by 0 bases and J by 1 base, leaving 11 bases between them. The CDR3 spells CASSLGGAGSYEQYF. In nucleotides, the CDR3 is TGCGCCAGCAGCTTGGGGGGCGCCGGATCCTACGAGCAGTACTTC.

The chain recombines TRBV11-3 with TRBJ2-7, with D possibly matching TRBD2 (5 bases). Germline CDR1 reads SGHNT; CDR2 reads YENEEA. V shed 1 base and J shed 4 bases, with 8 bases lying between them. The CDR3 runs to 13 residues. The CDR3 DNA reads as TGTGCCAGCAGCTTAGGGGCGGGTTACGAGCAGTACTTC. Protein sequence: CASSLGAGYEQYF.

This clone was seen a handful of times. The rearrangement joins TRBV7-2 to TRBJ2-7; TRBD2 aligns across 9 bases. J was trimmed by 3 bases and V by 4 bases; bases with no gene match: 10. The V gene's germline CDR1 is SGHTA and CDR2 FQGNSA. The CDR3 totals 16 residues. In nucleotides, the CDR3 is TGTGCCAGCAGCTCGCCCGGGCTAGCGGGATTCTACGAGCAGTACTTC. Its translation: CASSSPGLAGFYEQYF.

The chain uses TRBV21-1 and TRBJ2-7; the D segment call TRBD1 is taken from the table without a DNA check. TRBV21-1 counts as a pseudogene. The CDR3 has 16 residues. The CDR3 sequence is CASSKGVGQGPYEQYF. CDR3 DNA: TGTGCCAGCAGCAAAGGGGTGGGACAGGGGCCTTACGAGCAGTACTTC.

The chain carries TRBV18 and TRBJ2-4; 9 bases are a match to TRBD2. Germline V gives CDR1 KGHSH, CDR2 LQKENI. Trimming cost V 5 bases and J 0 bases; bases outside gene matches: 14. This CDR3 region has 19 residues. CDR3 region: CASSSRGREVSLAKNIQYF. Written as DNA, the CDR3 is TGTGCCAGCTCATCCCGCGGGAGGGAAGTCTCCTTAGCCAAAAACATTCAGTACTTC.